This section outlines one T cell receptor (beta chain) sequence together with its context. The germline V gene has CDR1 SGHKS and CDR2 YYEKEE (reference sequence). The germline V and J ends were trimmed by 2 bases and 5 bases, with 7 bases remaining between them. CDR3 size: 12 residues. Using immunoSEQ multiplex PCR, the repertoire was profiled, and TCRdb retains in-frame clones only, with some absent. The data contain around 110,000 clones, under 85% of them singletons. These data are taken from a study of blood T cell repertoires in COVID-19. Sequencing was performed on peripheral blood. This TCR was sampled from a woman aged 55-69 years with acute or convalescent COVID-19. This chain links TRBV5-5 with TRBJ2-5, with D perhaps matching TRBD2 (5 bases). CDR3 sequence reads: CASSLSGETQYF. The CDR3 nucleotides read TGTGCCAGCAGCTTATCGGGGGAGACCCAGTACTTC.